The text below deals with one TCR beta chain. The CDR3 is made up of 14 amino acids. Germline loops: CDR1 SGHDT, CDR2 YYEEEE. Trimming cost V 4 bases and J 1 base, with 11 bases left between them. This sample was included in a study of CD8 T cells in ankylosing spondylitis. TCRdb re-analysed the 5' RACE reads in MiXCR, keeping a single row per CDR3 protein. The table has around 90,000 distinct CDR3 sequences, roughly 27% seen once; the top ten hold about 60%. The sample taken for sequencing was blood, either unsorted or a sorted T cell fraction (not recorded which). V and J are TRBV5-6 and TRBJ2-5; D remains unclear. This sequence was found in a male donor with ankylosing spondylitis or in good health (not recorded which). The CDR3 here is CASSGAMFQETQYF. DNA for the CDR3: TGTGCCAGCAGCGGAGCGATGTTCCAAGAGACCCAGTACTTC.